This TCR beta chain was recorded in a study of blood T cell repertoires in COVID-19. Study overall: The United States, Italy and Spain supplied acute and convalescent COVID-19 samples. T cells, B-cell-depleted T cells, or PBMCs supplied cDNA or gDNA.

The CDR3 sequence is 17 residues long. Deletions cut 4 bases from V and 6 bases from J, with 25 bases between. Per germline, CDR1 SGDLS and CDR2 YYNGEE. TCRdb's copy holds only in-frame clones and misses some; the assay was immunoSEQ multiplex PCR. The profile shows around 84,000 clones, over 65% of them singletons. This chain connects TRBV9 to TRBJ1-2; no reliable D call. Sequencing input: peripheral blood. This receptor was identified in a man in his forties or fifties with active or convalescent COVID-19. CDR3 DNA: TGTGCCAGCAGCCCCGCCAGTCTGAACTTGCTGGCGGATGGCTACACCTTC. Translated: CASSPASLNLLADGYTF.